This TCR beta chain is drawn from a study of radiotherapy plus CTLA-4 blockade in lung cancer (dated by TCRdb to 2016 to 2018). Background on the whole study: Objective responses were observed in 15% to 20% of enrolled patients, and disease control was achieved in around 30%.

The study tested focal radiation therapy combined with CTLA-4 blockade (ipilimumab) in patients with chemo-refractory metastatic non-small-cell lung cancer. This clone was detected once. The target of this receptor is not known. Qualities for individual bases were not recorded, and no much larger clone is one base off. Trimming costs V 4 bases and J 9 bases, and their ends lie 25 bases apart. Via the germline V gene, CDR1 is SGHDN and CDR2 FVKESK. Inclusive of the bounding cysteine and phenylalanine, the CDR3 is 17 residues long. Just CDR3 DNA is preserved here, 51 bases in frame from base 1. General findings and caveats noted by the study authors: Early dynamic changes in blood T cell clones, together with increased serum interferon-beta after radiation, were reported as the strongest predictors of response. TCR clones derived from tumors expanded in peripheral blood after treatment with radiotherapy and ipilimumab.

Preparation of the library involved the immunoSEQ multiplex PCR assay. TCRdb took over this immuneACCESS table, retaining in-frame rearrangements with V and J assigned. Such tables are incomplete; in checked studies, under half of the missing clones stem from an unresolved V gene, and the remainder is unexplained. This sample holds 35,000 to 55,000 clones; about 67% were observed only once. The ten top clones hold around a quarter of the sample. The source material was peripheral blood, sampled from a patient treated with radiotherapy plus ipilimumab. Recombination joined TRBV14 with TRBJ2-1; the D segment could be TRBD2, given 6 matching bases. This TCR was sampled from a human donor with non-small cell lung cancer who had a partial response to radiotherapy plus ipilimumab. The CDR3 protein: CASSLPGAGPTGAEQFF. The DNA reads TGTGCCAGCAGCCTCCCAGGAGCGGGCCCCACGGGAGCTGAGCAGTTCTTC.